The 28 T cell receptor beta chains below come from one sample, sequenced in a study of technical replicates of blood from a few donors. TCRdb keeps only in-frame clones here, not all; method: immunoSEQ multiplex PCR. The sample includes around 72,000 clones, 95% to 99% seen only once; the top ten take roughly 0.2%. Sequenced input: T cells isolated from PBMCs. These receptors originate from a human donor in good health.

The chain combines TRBV19 with TRBJ2-5, with 8 bases matching TRBD1. Germline CDR1 LNHDA, CDR2 SQIVND (reference sequence). The CDR3 loop spans 16 amino acids. The V gene end was trimmed by 4 bases and the J gene end by 5 bases; junction bases not matched to a gene: 12. CDR3 DNA: TGTGCCAGTAGTACCCGGAGCGAGACAGGGGAGGAGACCCAGTACTTC. It yields the protein CASSTRSETGEETQYF.

J is TRBJ2-1 and V is TRBV7-8; TRBD1 matches 7 bases. Unmatched junction bases numbered 13, after V lost 1 base and J lost 4 bases. CDR1 is SGHVS and CDR2 is FQNEAQ in the germline V gene. The CDR3 loop spans 18 amino acids. The CDR3 loop is CASSLVFVSGQSYNEQFF. CDR3 coding DNA: TGTGCCAGCAGCTTAGTGTTTGTTTCGGGACAGAGTTACAATGAGCAGTTCTTC.

The gene calls are TRBV5-1 and TRBJ2-3, with a possible D match to TRBD1 (6 bases). The germline V gene has CDR1 SGHRS and CDR2 YFSETQ. The V end was cut by 3 bases, the J end by 4 bases, with 15 bases between. The CDR3 spans 15 residues. CDR3 region: CASSYSRGLPDTQYF. The CDR3 coding sequence is TGCGCCAGCAGCTACTCCAGGGGCCTCCCAGATACGCAGTATTTT. Combining the CDR3 with reference TRBV5-1 and TRBJ2-3 gives the whole variable domain KAGVTQTPRYLIKTRGQQVTLSCSPISGHRSVSWYQQTPGQGLQFLFEYFSETQRNKGNFPGRFSGRQFSNSRSEMNVSTLELGDSALYLCASSYSRGLPDTQYFGPGTRLTVL.

The chain carries TRBV2 and TRBJ2-3, with 7 nucleotides matching TRBD1. The CDR3 sequence is 13 residues long. Losses at the gene ends were 6 bases for V and 3 bases for J; bases not matched to a gene: 3. The germline V gene encodes CDR1 SNHLY and CDR2 FYNNEI. CDR3 nucleotide sequence: TGTGCCAGCAGGGGGGACAGTACAGATACGCAGTATTTT. It yields the protein CASRGDSTDTQYF.

The V and J genes are TRBV10-3 and TRBJ2-4; TRBD1 matches at 8 bases. This CDR3 spans 13 amino acids. Germline lookup yields CDR1 ENHRY and CDR2 SYGVKD. The trim removed 8 bases at V and 7 bases at J, leaving 7 bases unmatched. The CDR3: CAIGPDRDNIQYF. CDR3 bases: TGTGCCATCGGACCGGACAGGGACAACATTCAGTACTTC.

The chain couples TRBV5-4 to TRBJ2-5; D perhaps matches TRBD1 (7 bases). Trimming cost V 4 bases and J 2 bases, with 18 bases left between them. CDR3 size: 16 residues. The V gene's germline CDR1 is SGHNT and CDR2 YYREEE (reference sequence). In nucleotides, the CDR3 is TGTGCCAGCAGCCCAGATGGAGGGGGCAGACAAGAGACCCAGTACTTC. It translates to CASSPDGGGRQETQYF.

As regards this clone: At one boundary the junction diverges from the germline segment, which might be a read error. The chain has TRBV19 and TRBJ2-5; D not certain. Germline lookup yields CDR1 LNHDA and CDR2 SQIVND (reference sequence). The CDR3 consists of 12 residues. The CDR3 reads CASSLDRETQYF. The CDR3 nucleotides read TGTGCCAGTAGTCTAGACCGAGAGACCCAGTACTTC. Based on the CDR3 plus reference TRBV19 and TRBJ2-5, the full variable domain is DGGITQSPKYLFRKEGQNVTLSCEQNLNHDAMYWYRQDPGQGLRLIYYSQIVNDFQKGDIAEGYSVSREKKESFPLTVTSAQKNPTAFYLCASSLDRETQYFGPGTRLLVL.

The chain uses TRBV27 and TRBJ1-5; D is undetermined. CDR3 size: 14 residues. Trimming took off 8 bases at V and 7 bases at J, with 18 bases between the two ends. The V gene's germline CDR1 is MNHEY and CDR2 SMNVEV (reference sequence). Here the CDR3 DNA reads TGTGCCAGCGGTGCGGCAGCACGAGGGCAGCCCCAGCATTTT. This encodes CASGAAARGQPQHF.

V gene TRBV29-1 combines with J gene TRBJ1-4, with 7 bases lining up with TRBD1. The V and J ends lost 6 bases and 6 bases, in that order; junction bases with no gene match: 7. Per germline, CDR1 SQVTM and CDR2 ANQGSEA. The CDR3 extends over 13 amino acids. CDR3: CSVTRGQDEKLFF. CDR3 sequence (DNA): TGCAGCGTAACAAGGGGGCAAGATGAAAAACTGTTTTTT.

V and J are TRBV7-3 and TRBJ2-7; 8 nucleotides align to TRBD1. V lost 2 bases, J lost 2 bases, and 2 bases stayed unmatched. The CDR3 runs 14 residues. Germline V gene data show CDR1 as SGHTA and CDR2 as FQGTGA. CDR3 protein: CASSLGTGPYEQYF. The CDR3 DNA reads TGTGCCAGCAGCTTAGGGACAGGACCCTACGAGCAGTACTTC. Supplemented by reference TRBV7-3 and TRBJ2-7, the full variable domain reads GAGVSQTPSNKVTEKGKYVELRCDPISGHTALYWYRQSLGQGPEFLIYFQGTGAADDSGLPNDRFFAVRPEGSVSTLKIQRTERGDSAVYLCASSLGTGPYEQYFGPGTRLTVT.

The chain recombines TRBV7-9 with TRBJ2-3; TRBD1 is a possible D gene (5 bases). Germline loops: CDR1 SEHNR, CDR2 FQNEAQ (reference sequence). This CDR3 has 15 residues. V was pared by 3 bases and J by 2 bases, with 12 bases between. CDR3 amino acids: CASSFETGVTDTQYF. CDR3 sequence (DNA): TGTGCCAGCAGCTTTGAAACAGGCGTCACAGATACGCAGTATTTT. Using reference TRBV7-9 and TRBJ2-3 for the parts outside the CDR3, the full variable domain is DTGVSQNPRHKITKRGQNVTFRCDPISEHNRLYWYRQTLGQGPEFLTYFQNEAQLEKSRLLSDRFSAERPKGSFSTLEIQRTEQGDSAMYLCASSFETGVTDTQYFGPGTRLTVL.

This clone has just one count. The chain joins TRBV2 to TRBJ2-7, with 10 nucleotides matching TRBD2. The CDR3 contains 14 residues. Per germline, CDR1 SNHLY and CDR2 FYNNEI. V lost 4 bases and J lost 3; bases outside the gene matches: 3. Written as DNA, the CDR3 is TGTGCCAGCAGTGCCCCTAGCGGGAGCTACGAGCAGTACTTC. As protein: CASSAPSGSYEQYF.

The rearrangement joins TRBV30 to TRBJ1-1; possibly TRBD1 for D (6 bases). This CDR3 comprises 12 residues. V was trimmed by 5 bases and J by 4 bases, leaving 11 bases between them. Germline V CDR1 and CDR2: GTSNPN, SVGIG (reference sequence). CDR3: CAWSLRGTEAFF. The CDR3 DNA follows: TGTGCCTGGTCGCTCAGGGGCACTGAAGCTTTCTTT.

The rearrangement uses TRBV11-2 and TRBJ2-7; a possible D gene is TRBD1 (6 bases). Trimming cost V 0 bases and J 5 bases, with 14 bases left between them. The length of the CDR3 is 15 residues. The V gene's germline CDR1 is SGHAT and CDR2 FQNNGV. The CDR3 sequence: CASSLDLQGKDEQYF. CDR3 nucleotides: TGTGCCAGCAGCTTAGATCTACAGGGAAAGGACGAGCAGTACTTC.

This clone appeared once. The V call is TRBV4-3, the J call TRBJ2-1; 7 nucleotides agree with TRBD2. The junction had 9 bases not matched to a gene; V was cut back by 3 bases and J by 7 bases. The V gene's germline CDR1 is LGHNA and CDR2 YSLEER. The CDR3 is 15 amino acids. This chain's CDR3 is CASSQRLAPSNEQFF. The CDR3 DNA follows: TGCGCCAGCAGCCAGAGACTAGCCCCGAGTAATGAGCAGTTCTTC.

V is TRBV2 and J is TRBJ2-7, with a tentative D call TRBD1 (6 bases). Trimming pared 4 bases from V and 10 bases from J, leaving 17 bases between. This CDR3 is 13 amino acids long. Per germline, CDR1 SNHLY and CDR2 FYNNEI. CDR3 residues: CASSVFTGREQYF. In nucleotides, the CDR3 is TGTGCCAGCAGTGTTTTTACAGGGCGAGAACAGTACTTC.

V usage is TRBV11-2 and J usage is TRBJ2-7; 7 bases align to TRBD1. Germline V lookup: CDR1 SGHAT, CDR2 FQNNGV. The V segment lost 5 bases and the J segment 4 bases; nucleotides outside the gene matches: 14. The CDR3 spans 16 residues. CDR3 nucleotide sequence: TGTGCCAGCAGCGCAAGCTTCGACAGGGCACGATACGAGCAGTACTTC. This encodes CASSASFDRARYEQYF. Full variable domain (remainder filled in from reference TRBV11-2 and TRBJ2-7): EAGVAQSPRYKIIEKRQSVAFWCNPISGHATLYWYQQILGQGPKLLIQFQNNGVVDDSQLPKDRFSAERLKGVDSTLKIQPAKLEDSAVYLCASSASFDRARYEQYFGPGTRLTVT.

The chain links TRBV28 to TRBJ2-5; 8 nucleotides line up with TRBD2. CDR3 length: 16 residues. The germline gives CDR1 MDHEN, CDR2 SYDVKM. Trimming took 3 bases from V and 2 from J; bases not matched to a gene: 8. The CDR3 DNA reads TGTGCCAGCAGTTTTTTAGGGCGGGAGGTTCAAGAGACCCAGTACTTC. As protein: CASSFLGREVQETQYF.

The chain recombines TRBV5-8 with TRBJ2-7, with TRBD1 matching over 8 bases. CDR3 length equals 15 residues. Germline trimming cut 3 bases from V and 1 base from J; bases unmatched to any gene: 6. Germline lookup yields CDR1 SGHTS and CDR2 YDEGEE. CDR3 nucleotides: TGTGCCAGCAGCTATGGGACAGGATTGTCCTACGAGCAGTACTTC. Residues: CASSYGTGLSYEQYF.

The count of this clone is one. This chain uses TRBV10-3 with TRBJ1-4, with a tentative D call TRBD1 (6 bases). The V end was cut by 2 bases, the J end by 5 bases, with 12 bases between. CDR1 and CDR2 from the germline V gene are ENHRY and SYGVKD. The CDR3 has 15 residues. CDR3 DNA: TGTGCCATCAGTGAGGGGGGCGAATGGAATGAAAAACTGTTTTTT. Amino acid sequence: CAISEGGEWNEKLFF.

The chain has TRBV9 and TRBJ2-3; TRBD2 matches 7 bases. V was pared by 4 bases and J by 5 bases, with 13 bases of the junction left unmatched. The CDR3 extends over 16 amino acids. Germline values: CDR1 SGDLS, CDR2 YYNGEE. The CDR3 sequence: CASSPQTLSGGDTQYF. Here the CDR3 DNA reads TGTGCCAGCAGCCCCCAGACCCTATCGGGAGGAGATACGCAGTATTTT.

The genes are TRBV28 and TRBJ1-1; D gene unclear. Per germline, CDR1 MDHEN and CDR2 SYDVKM. The ends were cut back, 5 bases at V and 1 base at J, with 8 bases in the middle. The CDR3 has 13 amino acids. For the CDR3, the DNA is TGTGCCAGCAGTCTTGGGAGGAACACTGAAGCTTTCTTT. This gives the protein CASSLGRNTEAFF.

This rearrangement joins TRBV15 to TRBJ2-2; TRBD1 aligns across 9 bases. V was pared by 6 bases and J by 1 base, with 6 bases of the junction left unmatched. Germline values: CDR1 LNHNV, CDR2 YYDKDF (reference sequence). This CDR3 region has 16 residues. CDR3 amino acids: CATRSLGQGNTGELFF. The CDR3 region has the DNA TGTGCCACCAGGTCGCTGGGACAGGGGAACACCGGGGAGCTGTTTTTT.

V usage is TRBV10-2 and J usage is TRBJ1-1, with D possibly matching TRBD1 (5 bases). Germline assignment: CDR1 WSHSY and CDR2 SAAADI. CDR3 length equals 14 residues. V dropped 0 bases and J dropped 1 base, with 6 bases sitting between them. The CDR3 DNA sequence: TGCGCCAGCAGTGAGTCTACAGGGAACACTGAAGCTTTCTTT. Encoded protein: CASSESTGNTEAFF.

The genes are TRBV10-3 and TRBJ2-5; TRBD1 matches 11 bases. Germline CDR1 ENHRY, CDR2 SYGVKD. V dropped 3 bases and J dropped 1; count of bases not matched to a gene: 7. The CDR3 spans 17 residues. This chain's CDR3 is CAISDSGTGGFQETQYF. In nucleotides, the CDR3 is TGTGCCATCAGTGACTCCGGGACAGGGGGTTTCCAAGAGACCCAGTACTTC.

The chain recombines TRBV28 with TRBJ2-3; 11 nucleotides match TRBD2. The CDR3 is 15 residues long. Germline-derived CDR1 and CDR2 are MDHEN and SYDVKM. Losses at the gene ends were 4 bases for V and 3 bases for J; bases not matched to a gene: 3. The CDR3 loop is CASSYRTSGTDTQYF. Written as DNA, the CDR3 is TGTGCCAGCAGTTATCGGACTAGCGGGACAGATACGCAGTATTTT.

The chain is built from TRBV11-3 and TRBJ2-1; 13 nucleotides align to TRBD2. This CDR3 has 15 residues. Losses at the gene ends were 5 bases for V and 9 bases for J; bases not matched to a gene: 7. In germline, CDR1 is SGHNT, CDR2 YENEEA. The CDR3 DNA sequence: TGTGCCAGCAGCGCGCGGACTAGCGGGAGTATTGAGCAGTTCTTC. It translates to CASSARTSGSIEQFF.

J is TRBJ2-7 and V is TRBV11-2, with D possibly matching TRBD1 (5 bases). V lost 1 base and J lost 3, with 10 bases in between. The CDR3 has 14 residues. Germline V gives CDR1 SGHAT, CDR2 FQNNGV. This CDR3 is CASSLAGSNYEQYF. In nucleotides, the CDR3 is TGTGCCAGCAGCTTAGCAGGGTCGAACTACGAGCAGTACTTC.